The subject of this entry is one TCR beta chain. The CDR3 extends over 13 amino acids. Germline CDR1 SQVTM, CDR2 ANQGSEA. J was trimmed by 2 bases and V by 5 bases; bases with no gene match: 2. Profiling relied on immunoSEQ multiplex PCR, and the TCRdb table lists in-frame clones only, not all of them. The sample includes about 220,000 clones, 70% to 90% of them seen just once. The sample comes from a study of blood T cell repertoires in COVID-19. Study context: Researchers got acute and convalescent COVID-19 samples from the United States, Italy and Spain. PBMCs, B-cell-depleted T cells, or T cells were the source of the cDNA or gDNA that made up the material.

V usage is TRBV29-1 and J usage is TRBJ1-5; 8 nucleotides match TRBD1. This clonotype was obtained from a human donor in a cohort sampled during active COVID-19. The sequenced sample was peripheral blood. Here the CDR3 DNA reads TGCAGCGTTCAGACAGGGGGCAATCAGCCCCAGCATTTT. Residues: CSVQTGGNQPQHF.